One and the same sample provided the 18 T cell receptor beta chains below, sequenced in a study of cytomegalovirus exposure and HLA in healthy donors. The PCR was carried out with 60 Vbeta primers and 13 Jbeta primers. The data were produced by immunoSEQ multiplex PCR, yet TCRdb's version contains in-frame clones alone and is incomplete. Of 150,000 or so clones listed, about 80% are singletons. Specimen: PBMCs. The receptor source for this set is a woman aged 45-60 years in good health and CMV-seropositive.

V usage is TRBV7-2 and J usage is TRBJ2-7, with 13 positions matching TRBD2. This CDR3 has 14 amino acids. Losses at the gene ends were 1 base for V and 7 bases for J; bases not matched to a gene: 1. The V gene's germline CDR1 is SGHTA and CDR2 FQGNSA. CDR3 DNA sequence: TGTGCCAGCAGCTTAGGACTAGCGGGAGGAGAGCAGTACTTC. Amino acids: CASSLGLAGGEQYF.

V gene TRBV5-1 combines with J gene TRBJ1-1; D not certain. Germline V CDR1 and CDR2: SGHRS, YFSETQ. The V end was cut by 0 bases, the J end by 3 bases, with 9 bases between. This CDR3 has 14 residues. CDR3 bases: TGCGCCAGCAGCTTGGGGTATGCGGACACTGAAGCTTTCTTT. Translating it yields CASSLGYADTEAFF.

The chain couples TRBV7-2 to TRBJ1-6; 8 bases are shared with TRBD1. The J segment lost 10 bases and the V segment lost 5 bases, leaving 10 bases of the junction unmatched. Germline-derived CDR1 and CDR2 are SGHTA and FQGNSA. The CDR3 loop spans 15 amino acids. The CDR3 reads CASSPQGQGRSPLHF. Here the CDR3 DNA reads TGTGCCAGCAGCCCACAAGGACAGGGACGCTCACCCCTCCACTTT. Full variable domain (remainder filled in from reference TRBV7-2 and TRBJ1-6): GAGVSQSPSNKVTEKGKDVELRCDPISGHTALYWYRQSLGQGLEFLIYFQGNSAPDKSGLPSDRFSAERTGGSVSTLTIQRTQQEDSAVYLCASSPQGQGRSPLHFGNGTRLTVT.

V is TRBV4-2 and J is TRBJ2-2; D gene uncertain. The V gene lost 4 bases and the J gene lost 6 bases, with 9 bases spanning the gap. The CDR3 has 13 residues. The germline gives CDR1 LGHNA, CDR2 YNFKEQ. The CDR3 nucleotides read TGTGCCAGCAGCCGGTATGAGGCCGGGGAGCTGTTTTTT. It translates to CASSRYEAGELFF.

The gene calls are TRBV7-5 and TRBJ2-7; the D call of TRBD2 is as the table states it, not checked on the DNA. TRBV7-5 is an annotated pseudogene. CDR3 length: 16 amino acids. Here the CDR3 reads CARSLRVLAGIYEQYF. The CDR3 DNA follows: TGTGCCAGAAGCCTTCGGGTCCTAGCGGGGATCTACGAGCAGTACTTC.

V is TRBV6-1 and J is TRBJ2-7; TRBD1 agrees at 7 bases. J lost 3 bases, V lost 3 bases, and 2 bases had no gene match. Germline loops: CDR1 MNHNS, CDR2 SASEGT. The CDR3 loop spans 13 amino acids. The CDR3 spells CASSDRGYYEQYF. The CDR3 DNA sequence: TGTGCCAGCAGTGACAGGGGGTACTACGAGCAGTACTTC.

The V call is TRBV4-2, the J call TRBJ2-1; 11 bases fit TRBD1. The CDR3 spans 19 residues. With V trimmed by 4 bases and J by 4 bases, 15 bases remained unmatched. Germline assignment: CDR1 LGHNA and CDR2 YNFKEQ. The CDR3 region is CASSPTVGQGAFLYNEQFF. CDR3 in DNA: TGTGCCAGCAGCCCCACCGTCGGACAGGGGGCATTCCTTTACAATGAGCAGTTCTTC.

The rearrangement links TRBV28 to TRBJ1-2, with D possibly being TRBD1 (6 bases). Per the germline V gene, CDR1 is MDHEN and CDR2 is SYDVKM. With 10 bases removed from V and 5 bases from J, the gap between germline ends came to 20 bases. This CDR3 is built from 14 residues. The DNA for the CDR3 is TGTGCCACCTTTTCGGACAGTATGATTTATGGCTACACCTTC. Residues: CATFSDSMIYGYTF.

The chain has TRBV7-2 and TRBJ2-7; D is uncertain. V gave up 5 bases and J gave up 0 bases, with 11 bases separating them. The CDR3 loop spans 14 amino acids. The germline CDR1 and CDR2 sequences are SGHTA and FQGNSA. The CDR3 sequence: CASSLDRFSYEQYF. Written as DNA, the CDR3 is TGTGCCAGCAGCCTCGATCGGTTCTCCTACGAGCAGTACTTC.

The V gene is TRBV5-1, the J gene TRBJ2-1; 7 positions agree with TRBD2. CDR1 and CDR2 (germline): SGHRS, YFSETQ. The ends lost 4 bases at V and 1 base at J; junction bases unmatched: 8. CDR3 size: 16 residues. The CDR3 spells CASSLNSGRSYNEQFF. The CDR3 DNA is TGCGCCAGCAGCCTAAATAGCGGGCGGTCCTACAATGAGCAGTTCTTC. The whole variable domain, filled in from reference TRBV5-1 and TRBJ2-1, reads KAGVTQTPRYLIKTRGQQVTLSCSPISGHRSVSWYQQTPGQGLQFLFEYFSETQRNKGNFPGRFSGRQFSNSRSEMNVSTLELGDSALYLCASSLNSGRSYNEQFFGPGTRLTVL.

The chain carries TRBV28 and TRBJ2-7; TRBD2 aligns across 12 bases. The CDR3 is made up of 15 amino acids. Losses at the gene ends were 5 bases for V and 5 bases for J; bases not matched to a gene: 7. The V gene's germline CDR1 is MDHEN and CDR2 SYDVKM. The CDR3 DNA reads as TGTGCCAGCAGTGATACTAGCGGGGGGACCCACGAGCAGTACTTC. Its protein is CASSDTSGGTHEQYF.

J is TRBJ2-1 and V is TRBV9, with 13 bases identical to TRBD2. V shed 4 bases, J shed 4 bases, and the junction held 2 bases outside the gene matches. CDR1 SGDLS and CDR2 YYNGEE come from the germline V gene. The CDR3 is 15 residues long. The CDR3 region has the DNA TGTGCCAGCAGCATGACTAGCGGGAGGTACAATGAGCAGTTCTTC. It yields the protein CASSMTSGRYNEQFF.

Concerning this clone: One end of the junction does not line up with germline, which may come from a read error. This chain connects TRBV7-9 to TRBJ1-6; TRBD1 aligns across 8 bases. The CDR3 totals 15 residues. Looked up from germline, CDR1 is SEHNR and CDR2 is FQNEAQ (reference sequence). The CDR3 nucleotides are TGTTCCAGCAGCCCCCTCACAGGGGGGGATTCACCCCTCCACTTT. Its translation: CSSSPLTGGDSPLHF.

This chain connects TRBV5-4 to TRBJ2-7; perhaps TRBD2 as D (5 bases). This CDR3 comprises 13 residues. The V gene lost 0 bases and the J gene lost 1 base, with 5 bases spanning the gap. Germline-derived CDR1 and CDR2 are SGHNT and YYREEE (reference sequence). This CDR3 reads CASSLAGSYEQYF. Written as DNA, the CDR3 is TGTGCCAGCAGCTTGGCGGGGTCCTACGAGCAGTACTTC.

This clone appeared once. The chain joins TRBV18 to TRBJ1-4, with 7 bases matching TRBD1. The germline gives CDR1 KGHSH, CDR2 LQKENI. The junction had 7 bases not matched to a gene; V was cut back by 3 bases and J by 12 bases. This CDR3 region has 13 residues. CDR3 residues: CASSPSRDRELFF. For the CDR3, the DNA is TGTGCCAGCTCACCTTCGAGAGACAGGGAACTGTTTTTT. The whole variable domain, remainder taken from reference TRBV18 and TRBJ1-4, is NAGVMQNPRHLVRRRGQEARLRCSPMKGHSHVYWYRQLPEEGLKFMVYLQKENIIDESGMPKERFSAEFPKEGPSILRIQQVVRGDSAAYFCASSPSRDRELFFGSGTQLSVL.

Concerning this clone itself: One end of the junction does not line up with germline, which may come from a read error. The chain carries TRBV7-9 and TRBJ2-5; TRBD1 matches 10 bases. The CDR3 has 16 residues. Germline V gives CDR1 SEHNR, CDR2 FQNEAQ (reference sequence). This CDR3 is CSSSPMTGTGAETQYF. CDR3 nucleotides: TGTTCCAGCAGCCCAATGACCGGGACAGGGGCAGAGACCCAGTACTTC.

This CDR3 is CASSSITGVDFYTF. In DNA form, the CDR3 reads TGTGCCAGCAGTTCCATCACAGGGGTCGATTTCTACACCTTC. The V and J genes are TRBV6-6 and TRBJ1-2; the match to TRBD1 covers 7 bases. The CDR3 runs to 14 residues. Germline V lookup: CDR1 MNHNY, CDR2 SVGAGI (reference sequence). V was pared by 4 bases and J by 10 bases, with 12 bases of the junction left unmatched.

J is TRBJ2-1 and V is TRBV7-2, with a tentative D call TRBD2 (6 bases). From germline, CDR1 is SGHTA and CDR2 FQGNSA. The V end was cut by 1 base, the J end by 3 bases, with 10 bases between. CDR3 length: 15 amino acids. The CDR3 nucleotides read TGTGCCAGCAGCTTAGAAGCGGGCAACTACAATGAGCAGTTCTTC. The encoded protein is CASSLEAGNYNEQFF.